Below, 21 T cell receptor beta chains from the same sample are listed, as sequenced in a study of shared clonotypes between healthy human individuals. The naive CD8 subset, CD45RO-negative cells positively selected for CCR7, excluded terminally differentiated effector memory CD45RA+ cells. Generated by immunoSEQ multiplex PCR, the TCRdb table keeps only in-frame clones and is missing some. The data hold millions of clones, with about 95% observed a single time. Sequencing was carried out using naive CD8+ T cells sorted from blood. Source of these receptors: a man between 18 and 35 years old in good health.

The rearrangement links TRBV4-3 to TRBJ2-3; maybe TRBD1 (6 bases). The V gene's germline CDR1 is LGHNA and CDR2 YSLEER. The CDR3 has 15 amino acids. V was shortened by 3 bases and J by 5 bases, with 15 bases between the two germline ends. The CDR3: CASSQTGFERDTQYF. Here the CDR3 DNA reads TGCGCCAGCAGCCAGACAGGTTTTGAACGAGATACGCAGTATTTT.

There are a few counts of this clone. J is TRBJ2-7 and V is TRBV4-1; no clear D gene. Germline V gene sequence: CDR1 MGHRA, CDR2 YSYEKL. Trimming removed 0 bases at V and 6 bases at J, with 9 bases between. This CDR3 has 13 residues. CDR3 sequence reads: CASSQESASEQYF. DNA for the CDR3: TGCGCCAGCAGCCAAGAGTCCGCGAGCGAGCAGTACTTC.

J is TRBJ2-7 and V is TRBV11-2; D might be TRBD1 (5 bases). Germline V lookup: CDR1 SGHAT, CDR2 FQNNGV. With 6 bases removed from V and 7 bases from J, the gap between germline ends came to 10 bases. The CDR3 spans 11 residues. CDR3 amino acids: CASSNQGEQYF. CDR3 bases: TGTGCCAGCAGTAACCAGGGAGAGCAGTACTTC.

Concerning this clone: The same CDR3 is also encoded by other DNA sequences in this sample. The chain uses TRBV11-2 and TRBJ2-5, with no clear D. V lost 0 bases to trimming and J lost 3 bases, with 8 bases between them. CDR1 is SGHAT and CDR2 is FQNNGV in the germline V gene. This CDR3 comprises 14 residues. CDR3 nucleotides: TGTGCCAGCAGCTTAGAGCGCAGAGAAGAGACCCAGTACTTC. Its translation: CASSLERREETQYF.

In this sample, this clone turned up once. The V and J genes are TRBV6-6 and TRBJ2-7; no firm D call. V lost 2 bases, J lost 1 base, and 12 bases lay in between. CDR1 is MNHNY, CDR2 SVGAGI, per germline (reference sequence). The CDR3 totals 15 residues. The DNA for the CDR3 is TGTGCCAGCAGTTACGATCGATACGGATCCTACGAGCAGTACTTC. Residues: CASSYDRYGSYEQYF.

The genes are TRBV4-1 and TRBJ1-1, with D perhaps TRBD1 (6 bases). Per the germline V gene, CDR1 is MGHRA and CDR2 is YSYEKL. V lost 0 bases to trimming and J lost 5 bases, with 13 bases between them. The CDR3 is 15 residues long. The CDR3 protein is CASSQDSGRGTEAFF. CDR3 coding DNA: TGCGCCAGCAGCCAAGATTCAGGTAGGGGGACTGAAGCTTTCTTT.

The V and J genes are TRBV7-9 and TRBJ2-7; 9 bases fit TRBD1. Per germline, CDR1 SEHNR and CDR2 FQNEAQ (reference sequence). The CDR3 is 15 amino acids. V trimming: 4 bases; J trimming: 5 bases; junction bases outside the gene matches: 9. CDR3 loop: CASSSPGQGRNEQYF. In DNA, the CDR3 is TGTGCCAGCAGCTCACCGGGACAGGGAAGGAACGAGCAGTACTTC. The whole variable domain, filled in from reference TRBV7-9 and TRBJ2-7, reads DTGVSQNPRHKITKRGQNVTFRCDPISEHNRLYWYRQTLGQGPEFLTYFQNEAQLEKSRLLSDRFSAERPKGSFSTLEIQRTEQGDSAMYLCASSSPGQGRNEQYFGPGTRLTVT.

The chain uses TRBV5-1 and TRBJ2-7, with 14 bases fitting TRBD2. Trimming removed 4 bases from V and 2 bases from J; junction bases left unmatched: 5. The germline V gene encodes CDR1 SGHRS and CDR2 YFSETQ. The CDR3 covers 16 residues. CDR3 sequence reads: CASSHGTSGGTYEQYF. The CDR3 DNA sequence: TGCGCCAGCAGCCATGGGACTAGCGGGGGAACCTACGAGCAGTACTTC.

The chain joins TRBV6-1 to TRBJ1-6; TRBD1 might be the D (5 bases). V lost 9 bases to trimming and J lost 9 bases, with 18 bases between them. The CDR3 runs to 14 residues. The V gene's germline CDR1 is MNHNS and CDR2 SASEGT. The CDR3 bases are TGTGCCAGTTCTGACAGTGGGTTAGGTTCACCCCTCCACTTT. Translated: CASSDSGLGSPLHF.

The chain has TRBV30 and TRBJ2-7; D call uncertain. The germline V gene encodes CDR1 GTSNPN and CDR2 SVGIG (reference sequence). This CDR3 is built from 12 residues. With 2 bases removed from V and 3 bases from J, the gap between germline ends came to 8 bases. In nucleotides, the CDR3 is TGTGCCTGGAGTCATTCAGTCTACGAGCAGTACTTC. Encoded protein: CAWSHSVYEQYF.

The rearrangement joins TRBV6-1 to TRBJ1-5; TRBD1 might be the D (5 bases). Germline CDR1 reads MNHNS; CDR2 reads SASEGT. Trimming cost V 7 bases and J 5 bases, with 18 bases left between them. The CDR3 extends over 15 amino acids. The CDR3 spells CASKALVGGHQPQHF. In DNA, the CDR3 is TGTGCCAGCAAGGCTCTTGTCGGGGGTCATCAGCCCCAGCATTTT.

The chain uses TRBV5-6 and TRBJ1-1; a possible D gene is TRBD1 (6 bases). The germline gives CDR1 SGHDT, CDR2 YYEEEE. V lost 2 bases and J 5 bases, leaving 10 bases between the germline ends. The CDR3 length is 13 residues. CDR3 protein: CASSFPGETEAFF. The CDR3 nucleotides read TGTGCCAGCAGCTTCCCAGGGGAGACTGAAGCTTTCTTT.

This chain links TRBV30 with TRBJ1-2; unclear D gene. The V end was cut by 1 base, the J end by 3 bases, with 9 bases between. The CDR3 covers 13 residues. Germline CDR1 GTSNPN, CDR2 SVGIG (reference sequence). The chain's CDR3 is CAWSEERDYGYTF. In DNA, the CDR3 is TGTGCCTGGAGTGAAGAGCGTGACTATGGCTACACCTTC.

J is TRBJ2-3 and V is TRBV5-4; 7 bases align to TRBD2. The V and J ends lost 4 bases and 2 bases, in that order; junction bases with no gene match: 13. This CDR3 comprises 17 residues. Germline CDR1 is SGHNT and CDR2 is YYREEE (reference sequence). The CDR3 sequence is CASSRFGEGIATDTQYF. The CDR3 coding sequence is TGTGCCAGCAGCCGTTTTGGGGAGGGGATCGCCACAGATACGCAGTATTTT.

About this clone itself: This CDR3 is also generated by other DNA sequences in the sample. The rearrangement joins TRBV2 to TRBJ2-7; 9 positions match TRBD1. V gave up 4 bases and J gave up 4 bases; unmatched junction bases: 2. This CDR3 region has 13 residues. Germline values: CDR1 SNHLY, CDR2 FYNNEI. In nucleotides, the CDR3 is TGTGCCAGCAGTGTTGGACAGGGGTACGAGCAGTACTTC. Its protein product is CASSVGQGYEQYF.

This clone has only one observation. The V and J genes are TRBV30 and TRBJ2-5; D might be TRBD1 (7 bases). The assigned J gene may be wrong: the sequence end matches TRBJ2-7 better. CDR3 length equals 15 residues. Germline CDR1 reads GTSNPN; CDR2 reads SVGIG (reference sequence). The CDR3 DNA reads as TGTGCCTGGAGTGTAGGGAGGCCAGGGGGCTACGAGCAGTACTTC. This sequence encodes CAWSVGRPGGYEQYF.

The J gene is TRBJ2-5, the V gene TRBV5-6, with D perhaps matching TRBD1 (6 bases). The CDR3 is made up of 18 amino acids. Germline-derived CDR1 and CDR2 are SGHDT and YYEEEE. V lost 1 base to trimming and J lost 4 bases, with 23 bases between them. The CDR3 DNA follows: TGTGCCAGCAGCTTGTTGATAGCTGAAGGGGGTGCACGAGAGACCCAGTACTTC. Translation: CASSLLIAEGGARETQYF.

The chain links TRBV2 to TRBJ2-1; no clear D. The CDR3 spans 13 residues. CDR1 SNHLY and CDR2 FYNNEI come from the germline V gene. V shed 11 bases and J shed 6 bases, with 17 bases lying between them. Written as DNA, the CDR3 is TGTGCCCCAGAAGCAGGTTATTTCAATGAGCAGTTCTTC. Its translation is CAPEAGYFNEQFF.

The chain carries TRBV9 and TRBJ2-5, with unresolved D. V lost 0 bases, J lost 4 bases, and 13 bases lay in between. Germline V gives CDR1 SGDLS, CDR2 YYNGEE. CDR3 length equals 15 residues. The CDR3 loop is CASSVDVVSGETQYF. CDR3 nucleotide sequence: TGTGCCAGCAGCGTAGACGTGGTTTCGGGAGAGACCCAGTACTTC.

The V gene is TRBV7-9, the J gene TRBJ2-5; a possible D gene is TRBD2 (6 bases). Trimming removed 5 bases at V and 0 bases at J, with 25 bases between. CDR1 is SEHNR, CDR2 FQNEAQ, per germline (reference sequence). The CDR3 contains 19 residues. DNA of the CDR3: TGTGCCAGCAGCACTAAACATCCAACAACCGCGGGGTACCAAGAGACCCAGTACTTC. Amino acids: CASSTKHPTTAGYQETQYF.

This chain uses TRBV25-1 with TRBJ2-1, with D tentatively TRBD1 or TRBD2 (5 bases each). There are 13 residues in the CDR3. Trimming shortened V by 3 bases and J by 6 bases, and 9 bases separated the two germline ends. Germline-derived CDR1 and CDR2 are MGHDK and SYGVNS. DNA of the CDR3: TGTGCCAGCAGTGACTGGGACCCCAATGAGCAGTTCTTC. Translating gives CASSDWDPNEQFF.